This is a list of T cell receptor beta chains from one sample in a study of blood T cell repertoires in COVID-19. Sequencing was performed with immunoSEQ multiplex PCR; in TCRdb, only in-frame clones are kept and a portion is missing. The sample includes around 170,000 clones, just under 80% seen only once; the top ten take 6.5%. The specimen sequenced was peripheral blood. The receptors here all came from a man between 65 and 85 years old with active or convalescent COVID-19. CDR3s include the opening cysteine and the closing phenylalanine or tryptophan. Each record gives: V gene, clone size, D gene, CDR3 length, J gene, CDR3 protein, CDR3 DNA. The D gene is left open where the match is weak. The size field is filled for only some rows; it gives once, few, many or a size class.

v_call: TRBV6-4; clone_size: NA; d_call: NA; cdr3_length: 13; j_call: TRBJ2-1; cdr3_aa: CASSDSTRGEQFF; cdr3_nt: TGTGCCAGCAGTGATTCCACTCGGGGTGAGCAGTTCTTC
v_call: TRBV18; clone_size: NA; d_call: TRBD1; cdr3_length: 14; j_call: TRBJ2-1; cdr3_aa: CASSLGQGPGEQFF; cdr3_nt: TGTGCCAGCTCACTGGGACAGGGACCTGGTGAGCAGTTCTTC
v_call: TRBV2; clone_size: NA; d_call: TRBD2; cdr3_length: 16; j_call: TRBJ2-3; cdr3_aa: CASSAGLAGGKDTQYF; cdr3_nt: TGTGCCAGCAGTGCCGGACTAGCGGGAGGGAAGGATACGCAGTATTTT
v_call: TRBV5-5; clone_size: NA; d_call: NA; cdr3_length: 16; j_call: TRBJ2-3; cdr3_aa: CASSLNRRVRTDTQYF; cdr3_nt: TGTGCCAGCAGCTTGAATAGGCGGGTCCGCACAGATACGCAGTATTTT
v_call: TRBV5-1; clone_size: once; d_call: TRBD1; cdr3_length: 13; j_call: TRBJ2-7; cdr3_aa: CASTRDRGNEQYF; cdr3_nt: TGCGCCAGCACCCGGGACAGGGGGAACGAGCAGTACTTC
v_call: TRBV6-6; clone_size: NA; d_call: NA; cdr3_length: 11; j_call: TRBJ1-5; cdr3_aa: CASGANQPQHF; cdr3_nt: TGTGCCAGCGGGGCCAATCAGCCCCAGCATTTT
v_call: TRBV15; clone_size: NA; d_call: NA; cdr3_length: 15; j_call: TRBJ1-3; cdr3_aa: CATSDRHGAGNTIYF; cdr3_nt: TGTGCCACCAGCGACCGTCACGGAGCTGGAAACACCATATATTTT
v_call: TRBV5-1; clone_size: NA; d_call: TRBD2; cdr3_length: 19; j_call: TRBJ2-1; cdr3_aa: CASSGAGTSGSRSYNEQFF; cdr3_nt: TGCGCCAGCAGCGGGGCCGGGACTAGCGGGAGTCGCTCCTACAATGAGCAGTTCTTC
v_call: TRBV5-1; clone_size: NA; d_call: TRBD2; cdr3_length: 16; j_call: TRBJ2-1; cdr3_aa: CASSRAAGEAYNEQFF; cdr3_nt: TGCGCCAGCAGCCGTGCTGCGGGAGAGGCTTACAATGAGCAGTTCTTC
v_call: TRBV5-1; clone_size: NA; d_call: TRBD2; cdr3_length: 15; j_call: TRBJ2-5; cdr3_aa: CASSKLAGGQETQYF; cdr3_nt: TGCGCCAGCAGCAAGTTAGCGGGGGGGCAAGAGACCCAGTACTTC
v_call: TRBV18; clone_size: NA; d_call: TRBD1; cdr3_length: 16; j_call: TRBJ2-7; cdr3_aa: CASSPPRDRGKYEQYF; cdr3_nt: TGTGCCAGCTCACCACCGAGGGACAGGGGGAAATACGAGCAGTACTTC
v_call: TRBV28; clone_size: NA; d_call: TRBD1; cdr3_length: 15; j_call: TRBJ1-3; cdr3_aa: CASPEGTVSGNTIYF; cdr3_nt: TGTGCCAGTCCCGAAGGGACAGTCTCTGGAAACACCATATATTTT
v_call: TRBV5-1; clone_size: few; d_call: TRBD1; cdr3_length: 16; j_call: TRBJ2-1; cdr3_aa: CASNQRGTGTGNEQFF; cdr3_nt: TGCGCCAGCAACCAAAGAGGGACAGGGACTGGGAATGAGCAGTTCTTC
v_call: TRBV5-1; clone_size: NA; d_call: NA; cdr3_length: 17; j_call: TRBJ1-3; cdr3_aa: CASSYRAGPISGNTIYF; cdr3_nt: TGCGCCAGCAGCTATCGGGCAGGGCCCATCTCTGGAAACACCATATATTTT
v_call: TRBV12-3/TRBV12-4; clone_size: NA; d_call: NA; cdr3_length: 13; j_call: TRBJ1-2; cdr3_aa: CASSLGGSYGYTF; cdr3_nt: TGTGCCAGCAGTTTAGGCGGAAGCTATGGCTACACCTTC
v_call: TRBV14; clone_size: NA; d_call: NA; cdr3_length: 13; j_call: TRBJ1-2; cdr3_aa: CASSQGRSYGYTF; cdr3_nt: TGTGCCAGCAGCCAAGGGCGGAGCTATGGCTACACCTTC
v_call: TRBV25-1; clone_size: NA; d_call: TRBD2; cdr3_length: 17; j_call: TRBJ2-3; cdr3_aa: CASSKILAGGGTDTQYF; cdr3_nt: TGTGCCAGCAGCAAAATTTTAGCGGGGGGCGGGACAGATACGCAGTATTTT
v_call: TRBV2; clone_size: NA; d_call: TRBD1; cdr3_length: 13; j_call: TRBJ2-7; cdr3_aa: CASTRQGTHEQYF; cdr3_nt: TGTGCCAGCACTAGACAGGGGACCCACGAGCAGTACTTC
v_call: TRBV18; clone_size: NA; d_call: NA; cdr3_length: 17; j_call: TRBJ1-2; cdr3_aa: CASSPSSPGDVYYGYTF; cdr3_nt: TGTGCCAGCTCACCAAGCTCGCCAGGGGACGTATACTATGGCTACACCTTC
v_call: TRBV7-2; clone_size: NA; d_call: NA; cdr3_length: 15; j_call: TRBJ2-7; cdr3_aa: CASSPRRSRDNEQYF; cdr3_nt: TGTGCCAGCAGCCCGAGGCGGAGCAGGGATAACGAGCAGTACTTC
v_call: TRBV5-4; clone_size: once; d_call: TRBD2; cdr3_length: 15; j_call: TRBJ2-7; cdr3_aa: CASGPGTSGSYEQYF; cdr3_nt: TGTGCCAGCGGGCCCGGGACTAGCGGGAGCTACGAGCAGTACTTC
v_call: TRBV5-4; clone_size: NA; d_call: TRBD1; cdr3_length: 17; j_call: TRBJ2-5; cdr3_aa: CASSPLPGQGVVGTQYF; cdr3_nt: TGTGCCAGCAGCCCCCTCCCGGGACAGGGGGTGGTAGGAACCCAGTACTTC
v_call: TRBV4-1; clone_size: NA; d_call: NA; cdr3_length: 13; j_call: TRBJ1-6; cdr3_aa: CASSLTTNSPLHF; cdr3_nt: TGCGCCAGCAGCTTGACTACTAATTCACCCCTCCACTTT
v_call: TRBV19; clone_size: NA; d_call: NA; cdr3_length: 13; j_call: TRBJ1-1; cdr3_aa: CASSYAINTEAFF; cdr3_nt: TGTGCCAGTAGCTATGCAATAAACACTGAAGCTTTCTTT
v_call: TRBV9; clone_size: NA; d_call: NA; cdr3_length: 14; j_call: TRBJ2-7; cdr3_aa: CASSVEAGSYEQYF; cdr3_nt: TGTGCCAGCAGCGTAGAGGCGGGATCCTACGAGCAGTACTTC
v_call: TRBV29-1; clone_size: NA; d_call: TRBD1; cdr3_length: 14; j_call: TRBJ1-2; cdr3_aa: CSVGLQGEAFGYTF; cdr3_nt: TGCAGCGTTGGGTTACAGGGGGAGGCTTTTGGCTACACCTTC
v_call: TRBV4-1; clone_size: once; d_call: NA; cdr3_length: 16; j_call: TRBJ1-2; cdr3_aa: CASSQDWGGTNYGYTF; cdr3_nt: TGCGCCAGCAGCCAAGATTGGGGGGGAACTAACTATGGCTACACCTTC
v_call: TRBV27; clone_size: NA; d_call: NA; cdr3_length: 14; j_call: TRBJ2-6; cdr3_aa: CASRRGNGANVLTF; cdr3_nt: TGTGCCAGTCGTCGGGGAAATGGGGCCAACGTCCTGACTTTC
v_call: TRBV18; clone_size: NA; d_call: TRBD2; cdr3_length: 15; j_call: TRBJ2-7; cdr3_aa: CASSGTSGRGYEQYF; cdr3_nt: TGTGCCAGCTCAGGTACAAGCGGGAGGGGCTACGAGCAGTACTTC
v_call: TRBV18; clone_size: NA; d_call: NA; cdr3_length: 14; j_call: TRBJ1-5; cdr3_aa: CASSPGVSGETQHF; cdr3_nt: TGTGCCAGCTCACCGGGTGTTAGCGGGGAGACCCAGCATTTT
v_call: TRBV11-2; clone_size: NA; d_call: NA; cdr3_length: 13; j_call: TRBJ2-4; cdr3_aa: CASRLVPGNIQYF; cdr3_nt: TGTGCCAGCAGGTTGGTCCCGGGAAACATTCAGTACTTC
v_call: TRBV5-1; clone_size: NA; d_call: NA; cdr3_length: 13; j_call: TRBJ1-2; cdr3_aa: CASRNGSVYGYTF; cdr3_nt: TGCGCCAGCAGGAACGGGAGTGTCTATGGCTACACCTTC
v_call: TRBV12-3/TRBV12-4; clone_size: once; d_call: TRBD1; cdr3_length: 13; j_call: TRBJ1-1; cdr3_aa: CASRPTGGTEAFF; cdr3_nt: TGTGCCAGCAGACCCACAGGGGGCACTGAAGCTTTCTTT
v_call: TRBV5-1; clone_size: NA; d_call: TRBD2; cdr3_length: 16; j_call: TRBJ2-7; cdr3_aa: CASSSQTTSGAHEQYF; cdr3_nt: TGCGCCAGCAGCTCCCAAACGACTAGCGGGGCGCACGAGCAGTACTTC
v_call: TRBV6-5; clone_size: NA; d_call: NA; cdr3_length: 12; j_call: TRBJ2-2; cdr3_aa: CASSQETGELFF; cdr3_nt: TGTGCCAGCAGCCAAGAGACCGGGGAGCTGTTTTTT
v_call: TRBV30; clone_size: NA; d_call: NA; cdr3_length: 13; j_call: TRBJ1-1; cdr3_aa: CAWNFAANTEAFF; cdr3_nt: TGTGCCTGGAACTTCGCGGCGAACACTGAAGCTTTCTTT
v_call: TRBV5-1; clone_size: NA; d_call: TRBD1; cdr3_length: 16; j_call: TRBJ1-4; cdr3_aa: CASSSRPGTVNEKLFF; cdr3_nt: TGCGCCAGCAGCTCGCGCCCCGGGACAGTTAATGAAAAACTGTTTTTT
v_call: TRBV29-1; clone_size: NA; d_call: TRBD1; cdr3_length: 14; j_call: TRBJ2-5; cdr3_aa: CSVVGGTGIETQYF; cdr3_nt: TGCAGCGTTGTTGGTGGGACAGGGATAGAGACCCAGTACTTC
v_call: TRBV6-1; clone_size: NA; d_call: TRBD1; cdr3_length: 15; j_call: TRBJ1-5; cdr3_aa: CASSEAGTGFQPQHF; cdr3_nt: TGTGCCAGCAGTGAAGCCGGGACAGGGTTTCAGCCCCAGCATTTT
v_call: TRBV5-1; clone_size: NA; d_call: TRBD1; cdr3_length: 15; j_call: TRBJ1-3; cdr3_aa: CASAGQPSSGNTIYF; cdr3_nt: TGCGCCAGCGCGGGACAGCCGAGCTCTGGAAACACCATATATTTT
v_call: TRBV15; clone_size: few; d_call: NA; cdr3_length: 17; j_call: TRBJ2-6; cdr3_aa: CATSRGADQYGANVLTF; cdr3_nt: TGTGCCACCAGCAGAGGTGCGGATCAGTACGGGGCCAACGTCCTGACTTTC
v_call: TRBV9; clone_size: NA; d_call: NA; cdr3_length: 17; j_call: TRBJ2-7; cdr3_aa: CASSAIRAFIGAYEQYF; cdr3_nt: TGTGCCAGCAGCGCCATCCGAGCCTTTATTGGAGCCTACGAGCAGTACTTC
v_call: TRBV30; clone_size: NA; d_call: NA; cdr3_length: 13; j_call: TRBJ2-3; cdr3_aa: CAWSARGSDTQYF; cdr3_nt: TGTGCCTGGAGTGCCAGGGGATCAGATACGCAGTATTTT
v_call: TRBV29-1; clone_size: NA; d_call: TRBD2; cdr3_length: 14; j_call: TRBJ2-1; cdr3_aa: CSGDRSGRANEQFF; cdr3_nt: TGCAGCGGTGACCGTAGCGGGAGGGCCAATGAGCAGTTCTTC
v_call: TRBV6-5; clone_size: NA; d_call: TRBD1; cdr3_length: 13; j_call: TRBJ1-2; cdr3_aa: CASRPRDRDGYTF; cdr3_nt: TGTGCCAGCAGACCCCGGGACAGGGATGGCTACACCTTC
v_call: TRBV12-2; clone_size: NA; d_call: NA; cdr3_length: 15; j_call: TRBJ2-2; cdr3_aa: CASRLGLADTGELFF; cdr3_nt: TGTGCAAGTCGCTTGGGACTAGCGGACACCGGGGAGCTGTTTTTT
v_call: TRBV7-9; clone_size: NA; d_call: TRBD2; cdr3_length: 15; j_call: TRBJ2-1; cdr3_aa: CASSLAGLAGVLQFF; cdr3_nt: TGTGCCAGCAGCTTAGCTGGACTAGCGGGAGTGTTGCAGTTCTTC
v_call: TRBV4-2; clone_size: NA; d_call: TRBD2; cdr3_length: 17; j_call: TRBJ2-5; cdr3_aa: CASSQEGGTSGQETQYF; cdr3_nt: TGTGCCAGCAGCCAAGAGGGCGGGACTAGCGGGCAAGAGACCCAGTACTTC
v_call: TRBV20-1; clone_size: NA; d_call: NA; cdr3_length: 11; j_call: TRBJ2-7; cdr3_aa: CSARQVDEQYF; cdr3_nt: TGCAGTGCTAGACAGGTAGACGAGCAGTACTTC
v_call: TRBV30; clone_size: NA; d_call: NA; cdr3_length: 11; j_call: TRBJ2-7; cdr3_aa: CAWSNNYEQYF; cdr3_nt: TGTGCCTGGAGTAACAACTACGAGCAGTACTTC